The 24 T cell receptor beta chains in this list originate from one sample, sequenced in a study of T cell responses to AZD1222 COVID-19 vaccine. Sequencing used immunoSEQ multiplex PCR; TCRdb keeps in-frame clones, though not all of them. The table shows about 120,000 clones, with about nine tenths occurring only once. The source material was peripheral blood, sampled on day 0 of AZD1222 vaccination. The receptors come from an adult in good health.

As regards this clone: One end of the junction does not line up with germline, which may come from a read error. This chain joins TRBV7-7 and TRBJ2-5; D might be TRBD1 (6 bases). Germline lookup yields CDR1 SSHAT and CDR2 FNYEAQ (reference sequence). This CDR3 has 18 residues. CDR3 region: CASSPTGNSLDNQETQYF. DNA of the CDR3: TGTGCTAGCAGCCCCACAGGGAATAGTCTCGATAACCAAGAGACCCAGTACTTC.

This sequence joins TRBV28 and TRBJ1-2; D is perhaps TRBD1 (5 bases). Germline CDR1 MDHEN, CDR2 SYDVKM. This CDR3 region has 14 residues. The V and J ends lost 6 bases and 8 bases respectively, with 19 bases between them. CDR3: CASRVPGPVGGYTF. CDR3 coding DNA: TGTGCCAGCAGGGTTCCGGGACCGGTCGGGGGCTACACCTTC.

This sequence joins TRBV6-5 and TRBJ2-1; D is unclear. The CDR3 covers 15 residues. V lost 7 bases, J lost 0 bases, and 13 bases lay in between. Germline CDR1 reads MNHEY; CDR2 reads SVGAGI. CDR3 amino acids: CASTPLDGSYNEQFF. The CDR3 DNA follows: TGTGCCAGCACGCCTCTAGATGGCTCCTACAATGAGCAGTTCTTC.

This clone came up once. This chain connects TRBV27 to TRBJ1-1, with TRBD1 identical over 10 bases. Germline CDR1 reads MNHEY; CDR2 reads SMNVEV (reference sequence). The J segment lost 4 bases and the V segment lost 3 bases, leaving 8 bases of the junction unmatched. The CDR3 length is 16 residues. This CDR3 is CASSFSRTGGGTEAFF. CDR3 nucleotides: TGTGCCAGCAGTTTCTCTCGGACAGGGGGTGGCACTGAAGCTTTCTTT.

The chain recombines TRBV28 with TRBJ1-1; D is perhaps TRBD1 (6 bases). This CDR3 region has 17 residues. Trimming stripped 2 bases from V and 3 bases from J, with 19 bases between. Per the germline V gene, CDR1 is MDHEN and CDR2 is SYDVKM. In nucleotides, the CDR3 is TGTGCCAGCAGTTTAAGCGGGGGCCTCCAGGGGTACACTGAAGCTTTCTTT. Protein: CASSLSGGLQGYTEAFF. The complete variable domain, with remaining parts taken from reference TRBV28 and TRBJ1-1, reads DVKVTQSSRYLVKRTGEKVFLECVQDMDHENMFWYRQDPGLGLRLIYFSYDVKMKEKGDIPEGYSVSREKKERFSLILESASTNQTSMYLCASSLSGGLQGYTEAFFGQGTRLTVV.

This chain links TRBV10-3 with TRBJ1-5; D unresolved. Germline CDR1 ENHRY, CDR2 SYGVKD. CDR3 length: 13 residues. V was shortened by 3 bases and J by 5 bases, with 8 bases between the two germline ends. DNA for the CDR3: TGTGCCATCAGTGATAGAGGAGATCAGCCCCAGCATTTT. It codes for CAISDRGDQPQHF.

CDR3 protein: CATGGSPPGQTTDTQYF. The CDR3 DNA reads TGTGCCACCGGAGGTTCCCCGCCGGGACAGACCACAGATACGCAGTATTTT. This sequence joins TRBV24-1 and TRBJ2-3; 7 bases map to TRBD1. Germline values: CDR1 KGHDR, CDR2 SFDVKD. This CDR3 comprises 17 residues. V lost 9 bases to trimming and J lost 2 bases; unmatched junction nucleotides: 16.

This chain connects TRBV5-1 to TRBJ2-7; D gene unclear. This CDR3 spans 13 amino acids. Trimming left V 5 bases short and J 0 bases short, with 9 bases between. Germline V gene lookup returns CDR1 SGHRS and CDR2 YFSETQ. This chain's CDR3 is CASSGVPSYEQYF. Written as DNA, the CDR3 is TGCGCCAGCAGTGGTGTTCCCTCCTACGAGCAGTACTTC. The variable domain in full, completed from reference TRBV5-1 and TRBJ2-7, reads KAGVTQTPRYLIKTRGQQVTLSCSPISGHRSVSWYQQTPGQGLQFLFEYFSETQRNKGNFPGRFSGRQFSNSRSEMNVSTLELGDSALYLCASSGVPSYEQYFGPGTRLTVT.

A few counts support this clone. This chain joins TRBV28 and TRBJ1-2; TRBD1 agrees at 8 bases. There are 16 residues in the CDR3. Losses at the gene ends were 5 bases for V and 5 bases for J; bases not matched to a gene: 13. Germline V gene lookup returns CDR1 MDHEN and CDR2 SYDVKM. The CDR3 reads CASSPWDRRDEYGYTF. The CDR3 DNA reads as TGTGCCAGCAGTCCTTGGGACAGGCGAGACGAGTATGGCTACACCTTC.

The chain combines TRBV6-5 with TRBJ2-2; D gene ambiguous. V lost 7 bases and J 3 bases, leaving 12 bases between the germline ends. CDR1 is MNHEY and CDR2 is SVGAGI in the germline V gene. The CDR3 runs to 14 residues. CDR3 region: CASTLPRDTGELFF. The CDR3 region has the DNA TGTGCCAGCACTCTCCCAAGGGACACCGGGGAGCTGTTTTTT.

Details on this clone: The junction and the germline gene differ at one end; a read error may be behind it. The CDR3 nucleotides are TGCAGTGCTGCCTCCGGGGTCGAGGTGAGGTTT. This codes for CSAASGVEVRF. The chain is built from TRBV20-1 and TRBJ2-3, with D perhaps matching TRBD2 (5 bases). Germline-derived CDR1 and CDR2 are DFQATT and SNEGSKA (reference sequence). The CDR3 covers 11 residues.

J is TRBJ1-5 and V is TRBV5-1; D is perhaps TRBD1 (6 bases). CDR1 is SGHRS, CDR2 YFSETQ, per germline. There are 15 residues in the CDR3. The V end was cut by 2 bases, the J end by 4 bases, with 13 bases between. CDR3 sequence (DNA): TGCGCCAGCAGCTTTTCGGGGCAGGGGAATCAGCCCCAGCATTTT. This sequence encodes CASSFSGQGNQPQHF.

The chain uses TRBV6-2 or TRBV6-3 and TRBJ1-2, with D possibly matching TRBD1 (5 bases). V shed 5 bases and J shed 0 bases, with 13 bases lying between them. The CDR3 consists of 15 residues. Looked up from germline, CDR1 is MNHEY and CDR2 is SVGEGT. The CDR3 region is CASSAPGSPNYGYTF. In nucleotides, the CDR3 is TGTGCCAGCAGTGCCCCAGGGAGCCCTAACTATGGCTACACCTTC.

The chain employs TRBV3-1 (or the pseudogene TRBV3-2) and TRBJ2-1; D not certain. V lost 0 bases and J lost 8, with 11 bases in between. This CDR3 contains 14 residues. Germline V gene sequence: CDR1 LGHDT, CDR2 YNNKEL (reference sequence). The CDR3 reads CASSQEPGADEQFF. The DNA of the CDR3 is TGTGCCAGCAGCCAAGAACCCGGTGCGGATGAGCAGTTCTTC.

This chain joins TRBV5-1 and TRBJ2-1; 7 nucleotides agree with TRBD1. Germline CDR1 and CDR2: SGHRS and YFSETQ. The ends lost 2 bases at V and 7 bases at J; junction bases unmatched: 9. The CDR3 has 15 amino acids. CDR3 DNA sequence: TGCGCCAGCAGCTTAAGGGACAGTATGGTAAATGAGCAGTTCTTC. This sequence encodes CASSLRDSMVNEQFF.

This sequence joins TRBV18 and TRBJ1-4; 9 bases are a match to TRBD1. The CDR3 has 15 amino acids. V lost 6 bases and J lost 4; bases outside the gene matches: 6. Germline V gene lookup returns CDR1 KGHSH and CDR2 LQKENI. Written as DNA, the CDR3 is TGTGCCAGCTCCCCGGGACAGGGCCGTAATGAAAAACTGTTTTTT. Its translation is CASSPGQGRNEKLFF.

V is TRBV27 and J is TRBJ2-1; no clear D gene. From germline, CDR1 is MNHEY and CDR2 SMNVEV (reference sequence). The CDR3 runs to 17 residues. V lost 7 bases, J lost 0 bases, and 19 bases lay in between. This CDR3 is CASTYGGGRRSYNEQFF. The CDR3, as DNA: TGTGCCAGCACCTACGGTGGCGGAAGGCGCTCCTACAATGAGCAGTTCTTC.

This clone was found once. The chain couples TRBV19 to TRBJ1-4; 7 bases fit TRBD1. This CDR3 is 15 amino acids long. The V segment lost 5 bases and the J segment 0 bases; nucleotides outside the gene matches: 3. Germline V lookup: CDR1 LNHDA, CDR2 SQIVND (reference sequence). CDR3 DNA: TGTGCCAGTAGTGGACAGGCTTCAACTAATGAAAAACTGTTTTTT. This sequence encodes CASSGQASTNEKLFF.

Only a few counts were recorded for this clone. Different DNA sequences within this sample yield the same CDR3. The genes are TRBV12-3 or TRBV12-4 and TRBJ1-2; 7 bases fit TRBD1. J lost 2 bases, V lost 5 bases, and 2 bases had no gene match. The CDR3 length is 13 residues. CDR3 nucleotides: TGTGCCAGCAGTCTACAGGGGAACTATGGCTACACCTTC. It specifies CASSLQGNYGYTF.

The V and J genes are TRBV19 and TRBJ1-5; D unclear. The ends were cut back, 9 bases at V and 2 bases at J, with 17 bases in the middle. There are 15 residues in the CDR3. In germline, CDR1 is LNHDA, CDR2 SQIVND (reference sequence). CDR3 DNA sequence: TGTGCCAGCCGTAAGGAGGGCGGCGGCAATCAGCCCCAGCATTTT. Translating gives CASRKEGGGNQPQHF.

The J gene is TRBJ1-2, the V gene TRBV28, with D uncertain. V dropped 6 bases and J dropped 8 bases, with 13 bases sitting between them. The CDR3 is 12 residues long. Per the germline V gene, CDR1 is MDHEN and CDR2 is SYDVKM. DNA for the CDR3: TGTGCCAGCAGCGCTATACCCGGCGGCTACACCTTC. Translation: CASSAIPGGYTF.

The V and J genes are TRBV2 and TRBJ1-1, with a possible D match to TRBD1 (5 bases). This CDR3 contains 14 residues. Germline loops: CDR1 SNHLY, CDR2 FYNNEI. V lost 0 bases and J 5 bases, leaving 10 bases between the germline ends. The CDR3 nucleotides are TGTGCCAGCAGTGAAGCGGTGGGGGGGACTGAAGCTTTCTTT. It encodes CASSEAVGGTEAFF.

This chain uses TRBV29-1 with TRBJ2-5, with D possibly being TRBD1 (5 bases). Germline V gives CDR1 SQVTM, CDR2 ANQGSEA. This CDR3 contains 11 residues. V was clipped by 7 bases and J by 1 base, with 7 bases between them. The CDR3 loop reads CSGTLQETQYF. The CDR3 nucleotides are TGCAGCGGGACACTCCAAGAGACCCAGTACTTC.

The rearrangement links TRBV6-5 to TRBJ1-2; 9 bases align to TRBD1. CDR1 is MNHEY and CDR2 is SVGAGI in the germline V gene. Unmatched junction bases numbered 9, after V lost 6 bases and J lost 7 bases. The CDR3 is 14 amino acids. The CDR3 spells CASRDSGTGFGYTF. DNA of the CDR3: TGTGCCAGCAGAGACTCCGGGACAGGGTTTGGCTACACCTTC.